This T cell receptor (beta chain) is from a study of spatial heterogeneity in lung cancer. Study-wide context: On average, each unique TCR and UMI combination appeared more than ten times in raw reads.

CDR3 length equals 12 residues. CDR1 DFQATT and CDR2 SNEGSKA come from the germline V gene (reference sequence). The V gene lost 5 bases and the J gene lost 4 bases, with 11 bases spanning the gap. Sample time point: sample taken at primary tumor resection. Untreated early-stage non-small cell lung cancer patients, roughly 72 in total, were the donors. Unsorted whole RNA of tumor, nontumor lung or frozen PBMC was sequenced. TCRdb re-called the 5' RACE reads with MiXCR, one entry per CDR3 protein. The table has about 21,000 distinct CDR3 sequences, roughly 4.2% seen once; the top ten hold 6.5% to 9%. The receptor was derived from a male donor with early-stage non-small cell lung cancer. The chain has TRBV20-1 and TRBJ2-5; D call uncertain. The sequencing here drew on PBMCs, taken at surgery. The CDR3 is CSAGIKRETQYF. The CDR3 DNA sequence: TGCAGTGCTGGGATCAAAAGAGAGACCCAGTACTTC.